Each of the 10 T cell receptor beta chains below was sequenced from the same sample in a study of shared clonotypes between healthy human individuals. Only in-frame clones appear in the TCRdb table, and some are missing; sequencing was by immunoSEQ multiplex PCR. The sample contains around 1.4 million clones, approximately 98.5% of which appear only once. Sequencing input: naive CD4+ T cells sorted from blood. Regarding subset: CD45RA+ positively selected. All receptors come from a young man in good health.

The chain links TRBV5-1 to TRBJ2-1, with 8 bases aligning to TRBD1. CDR3 size: 16 residues. Per the germline V gene, CDR1 is SGHRS and CDR2 is YFSETQ. Trimming removed 1 base from V and 4 bases from J; junction bases left unmatched: 7. The CDR3 bases are TGCGCCAGCAGCTTGAATTCACAGGGGGTTTACAATGAGCAGTTCTTC. Its translation is CASSLNSQGVYNEQFF.

The genes are TRBV29-1 and TRBJ2-1, with D uncertain. The germline gives CDR1 SQVTM, CDR2 ANQGSEA. The CDR3 runs to 13 residues. Between the trimmed V and J ends, which lost 0 bases and 6 bases, there was a span of 9 bases. The CDR3: CSVEESGPNEQFF. The CDR3 nucleotides read TGCAGCGTTGAAGAAAGTGGGCCCAATGAGCAGTTCTTC.

CDR3 in DNA: TGTGCCACCAGCGACCCGACAGGGGGCAATGGCTACACCTTC. As protein: CATSDPTGGNGYTF. The chain combines TRBV15 with TRBJ1-2; 10 nucleotides line up with TRBD1. Germline-derived CDR1 and CDR2 are LNHNV and YYDKDF (reference sequence). V was clipped by 5 bases and J by 6 bases; unmatched bases: 6. The CDR3 contains 14 residues. Supplemented by reference TRBV15 and TRBJ1-2, the full variable domain reads DAMVIQNPRYQVTQFGKPVTLSCSQTLNHNVMYWYQQKSSQAPKLLFHYYDKDFNNEADTPDNFQSRRPNTSFCFLDIRSPGLGDTAMYLCATSDPTGGNGYTFGSGTRLTVV.

This chain links TRBV5-1 with TRBJ2-3; 8 nucleotides match TRBD2. There are 16 residues in the CDR3. V lost 5 bases to trimming and J lost 1 base; unmatched junction nucleotides: 9. In germline, CDR1 is SGHRS, CDR2 YFSETQ. This CDR3 reads CASSPGGPKGTDTQYF. As DNA, the CDR3 is TGCGCCAGCAGTCCGGGAGGGCCGAAGGGCACAGATACGCAGTATTTT.

Turning to this clone: This sample includes further DNA sequences coding for the same CDR3. This chain connects TRBV9 to TRBJ2-6; no reliable D call. This CDR3 is 15 amino acids long. Trimming removed 0 bases from V and 0 bases from J, with 4 bases in between. Germline V gene sequence: CDR1 SGDLS, CDR2 YYNGEE. For the CDR3, the DNA is TGTGCCAGCAGCGTAGCCGGCTCTGGGGCCAACGTCCTGACTTTC. Translating it yields CASSVAGSGANVLTF.

This chain uses TRBV5-1 with TRBJ1-1; no definite D call. Germline CDR1 reads SGHRS; CDR2 reads YFSETQ. This CDR3 contains 14 residues. V shed 5 bases and J shed 1 base, with 12 bases lying between them. Here the CDR3 DNA reads TGCGCCAGCAGAACTAAAGTAGAGAACACTGAAGCTTTCTTT. Translating gives CASRTKVENTEAFF.

This chain joins TRBV18 and TRBJ1-1, with D unresolved. Looked up from germline, CDR1 is KGHSH and CDR2 is LQKENI. The V gene lost 6 bases and the J gene lost 3 bases, with 14 bases spanning the gap. The CDR3 is made up of 14 amino acids. The DNA for the CDR3 is TGTGCCAGCTCCCCCGGCTCCTTGGACACTGAAGCTTTCTTT. It codes for CASSPGSLDTEAFF.

This clone occurred once. The chain has TRBV7-9 and TRBJ1-4, with 9 bases that match TRBD1. The V gene's germline CDR1 is SEHNR and CDR2 FQNEAQ (reference sequence). The CDR3 has 15 residues. The J segment lost 7 bases and the V segment lost 5 bases, leaving 8 bases of the junction unmatched. The CDR3 loop reads CASSARGTGTEKLFF. The CDR3 coding sequence is TGTGCCAGCAGCGCACGAGGGACAGGGACTGAAAAACTGTTTTTT. Based on the CDR3 plus reference TRBV7-9 and TRBJ1-4, the full variable domain is DTGVSQNPRHKITKRGQNVTFRCDPISEHNRLYWYRQTLGQGPEFLTYFQNEAQLEKSRLLSDRFSAERPKGSFSTLEIQRTEQGDSAMYLCASSARGTGTEKLFFGSGTQLSVL.

With respect to this clone: The sample contains more than one DNA sequence encoding this CDR3. V is TRBV19 and J is TRBJ1-5, with D perhaps TRBD1 (6 bases). V was pared by 2 bases and J by 1 base, with 6 bases between. The CDR3 sequence is 14 residues long. Per germline, CDR1 LNHDA and CDR2 SQIVND (reference sequence). The CDR3 DNA reads as TGTGCCAGTAGTATACAGGGGAGCAATCAGCCCCAGCATTTT. Protein product: CASSIQGSNQPQHF.

The gene calls are TRBV5-4 and TRBJ2-1; 7 nucleotides align to TRBD2. This CDR3 contains 18 residues. V gave up 6 bases and J gave up 5 bases; unmatched junction bases: 20. Looked up from germline, CDR1 is SGHNT and CDR2 is YYREEE (reference sequence). The DNA for the CDR3 is TGTGCCAGCACCCCCGGAGGTCGCGGGAGTCTCCCTAACAATGAGCAGTTCTTC. Its translation: CASTPGGRGSLPNNEQFF.